The table lists the clone carrying this T cell receptor beta chain with a few counts. Its matching antigen is unknown. Here immunoSEQ multiplex PCR was the method, and the copy in TCRdb shows in-frame clones only, minus some. The sample has some 100,000 clones, about nine tenths seen once. This specimen comes from a study of PD-L1 blockade in urothelial cancer. Study results and limitations: Pretreatment blood TCR clonality under the median forecast improved survival.

Patients were diagnosed with urothelial carcinoma, either locally advanced or metastatic. Per-patient samples, pretreatment and on-treatment, numbered 1 to 8. This CDR3 spans 14 amino acids. V was clipped by 2 bases and J by 7 bases; unmatched bases: 6. Germline assignment: CDR1 SGHKS and CDR2 YYEKEE (reference sequence). This receptor was taken from an elderly woman with urothelial cancer. The V gene is TRBV5-5, the J gene TRBJ2-7, with 10 nucleotides matching TRBD1. The source material was PBMCs, sampled around atezolizumab (anti-PD-L1) treatment. The CDR3: CASSFGDRGREQYF. The CDR3 DNA follows: TGTGCCAGCAGCTTTGGGGACAGGGGCCGGGAGCAGTACTTC.